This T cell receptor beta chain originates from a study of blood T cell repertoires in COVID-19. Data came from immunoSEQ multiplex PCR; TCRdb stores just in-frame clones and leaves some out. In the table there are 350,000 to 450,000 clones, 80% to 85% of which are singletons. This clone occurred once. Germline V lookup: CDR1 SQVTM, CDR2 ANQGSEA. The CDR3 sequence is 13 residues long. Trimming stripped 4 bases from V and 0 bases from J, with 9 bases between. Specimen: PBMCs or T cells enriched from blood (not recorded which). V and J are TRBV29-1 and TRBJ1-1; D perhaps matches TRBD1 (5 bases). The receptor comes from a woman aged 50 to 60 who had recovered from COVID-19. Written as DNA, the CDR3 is TGCAGCGTTGTTGTCAGGGTGAACACTGAAGCTTTCTTT. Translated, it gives CSVVVRVNTEAFF.